The present T cell receptor (beta chain) was sequenced within a study of cytomegalovirus exposure and HLA in healthy donors. Study background: In terms of ancestry, the Caucasian-associated cluster contained roughly 81% of the approximately 380 genotyped donors. General study findings and limits: An analysis that was carried out later associated some 17,000 TCR beta sequences with HLA alleles at 0.05 false discovery rate. The listing of 150 or so TCR beta chains classed them as cytomegalovirus-associated.

This clone was found a few times. Its specificity is unknown. The PCR used 60 Vbeta and 13 Jbeta primers. TCRdb's table, derived via immunoSEQ multiplex PCR, lists solely in-frame clones and lacks some. In the table there are 65,000 or so clones, around 62% of which are singletons. Germline V gene data show CDR1 as SGDLS and CDR2 as YYNGEE. V dropped 3 bases and J dropped 2 bases, with 9 bases sitting between them. The CDR3 is made up of 13 amino acids. This TCR derives from a man aged 25-40 years in good health and CMV-seronegative. Input material: PBMCs. The chain carries TRBV9 and TRBJ2-7, with D tentatively TRBD1 (6 bases). CDR3 DNA: TGTGCCAGCAGCGCAGGACAGACCTACGAGCAGTACTTC. Residues: CASSAGQTYEQYF.